This TCR beta chain is from a study of blood T cell repertoires in COVID-19. The CDR3 has 16 residues. The germline CDR1 and CDR2 sequences are WSHSY and SAAADI. V was shortened by 5 bases and J by 5 bases, with 20 bases between the two germline ends. Repertoires were generated with immunoSEQ multiplex PCR, while TCRdb's copy carries only in-frame clones and drops some. In the table there are approximately 400,000 clones, around 87% of which are singletons. The receptor's source is a man aged 30 to 39 who had recovered from COVID-19. The chain employs TRBV10-2 and TRBJ2-3; a weak D match, TRBD2 (7 bases). Sequenced input: PBMCs or T cells enriched from blood (not recorded which). CDR3 in amino acids: CASSSVGGGGRDTQYF. The CDR3 nucleotides are TGCGCCAGCAGTTCCGTAGGCGGGGGCGGCCGAGATACGCAGTATTTT.